This is a list of T cell receptor beta chains from one sample in a study of shared clonotypes between healthy human individuals. Only in-frame clones appear in the TCRdb table, and some are missing; sequencing was by immunoSEQ multiplex PCR. The data contain about 670,000 clones, more than 70% of them singletons. The sequencing input was memory CD4+ T cells sorted from blood. The receptors were gathered from a woman aged 25 to 39 in good health. The CDR3 runs from the conserved cysteine through the conserved F or W. The D gene is left open where the match is weak. Clone size appears in some rows only: once, few, many, or a class for an expanded clone.

CDR3aa	CDR3nt	j_gene	d_gene	abundance	v_gene	len
CASSIGGSERELFF	TGTGCCAGTAGTATCGGTGGTAGTGAGAGGGAGCTGTTTTTT	TRBJ2-2	-	-	TRBV19	14
CASSPRLGQADTQYF	TGTGCCAGCTCACCAAGGCTAGGCCAGGCAGATACGCAGTATTTT	TRBJ2-3	-	-	TRBV18	15
CASSSRGQGTQYF	TGTGCCAGCAGCTCAAGGGGTCAGGGGACCCAGTACTTC	TRBJ2-5	-	-	TRBV11-2	13
CASLSSSGGDEQYF	TGTGCCAGCCTTTCCTCGTCAGGGGGCGACGAGCAGTACTTC	TRBJ2-7	TRBD1	-	TRBV6-1	14
CASRYRGANVLTF	TGTGCCAGCAGGTACAGGGGGGCCAACGTCCTGACTTTC	TRBJ2-6	-	many	TRBV28	13
CASSRGLDQETQYF	TGTGCCAGCAGCCGGGGACTAGATCAAGAGACCCAGTACTTC	TRBJ2-5	TRBD2	few	TRBV7-2	14
CASSQPGRAMETQYF	TGTGCCAGCAGCCAACCTGGCAGGGCGATGGAGACCCAGTACTTC	TRBJ2-5	-	-	TRBV4-2	15
CASRYDRGRGYTF	TGTGCCAGCAGGTACGACAGGGGACGAGGCTACACCTTC	TRBJ1-2	TRBD1	-	TRBV28	13
CASSRWGDGLQSEQFF	TGTGCCAGCAGCCGGTGGGGGGACGGGCTTCAAAGTGAGCAGTTCTTC	TRBJ2-1	-	few	TRBV11-2	16
CASSWTAVTF	TGTGCCAGCAGCTGGACAGCCGTCACCTTC	TRBJ1-2	-	few	TRBV7-9	10
CASSPGQGVNTETQYF	TGTGCCAGCAGCCCCGGACAGGGCGTCAATACGGAGACCCAGTACTTC	TRBJ2-5	TRBD1	once	TRBV14	16
CASSVFQSDTQYF	TGTGCCAGCAGCGTATTTCAATCCGATACGCAGTATTTT	TRBJ2-3	-	-	TRBV9	13
CASSATGGTNEKLFF	TGTGCCAGCAGCGCAACAGGGGGCACTAATGAAAAACTGTTTTTT	TRBJ1-4	TRBD1	-	TRBV5-5	15
CATSLRRASQSNEQFF	TGTGCCACCAGCCTAAGGCGGGCTAGTCAGAGCAATGAGCAGTTCTTC	TRBJ2-1	-	-	TRBV15	16
CASSLGGVLRDTQYF	TGTGCCAGCAGCTTAGGGGGGGTACTGCGAGATACGCAGTATTTT	TRBJ2-3	-	few	TRBV7-8	15
CASTAGGGMNTEAFF	TGTGCCAGCACGGCAGGGGGTGGAATGAACACTGAAGCTTTCTTT	TRBJ1-1	TRBD1	-	TRBV6-1	15
CATSSHQGARFHEQYF	TGTGCCACCAGCAGCCACCAGGGGGCGCGGTTCCACGAGCAGTACTTC	TRBJ2-7	TRBD1	-	TRBV15	16
CSTRGNTEAFF	TGCAGCACCCGGGGAAACACTGAAGCTTTCTTT	TRBJ1-1	-	-	TRBV29-1	11
CASSTIAGAYNEQFF	TGTGCCAGCAGCACTATAGCGGGAGCCTACAATGAGCAGTTCTTC	TRBJ2-1	TRBD2	-	TRBV7-3	15
CASRPTDVQGEQYF	TGCGCCAGCAGGCCGACAGACGTACAGGGCGAGCAGTACTTC	TRBJ2-7	-	-	TRBV10-1	14
CASSRDLSGANVLTF	TGTGCCAGCAGCCGAGATCTCTCTGGGGCCAACGTCCTGACTTTC	TRBJ2-6	-	many	TRBV6-5	15
CSVVNSRREQYF	TGCAGCGTTGTTAACAGTAGGCGCGAGCAGTACTTC	TRBJ2-7	-	many	TRBV29-1	12
CATRQGGDSNQPQHF	TGTGCCACGCGACAGGGGGGAGATAGCAATCAGCCCCAGCATTTT	TRBJ1-5	TRBD1	few	TRBV10-3	15
CASSVGQPDLYEQYF	TGTGCCAGCAGCGTCGGACAGCCAGACCTTTACGAGCAGTACTTC	TRBJ2-7	-	-	TRBV9	15